This T cell receptor beta chain was sequenced for a study of cytomegalovirus exposure and HLA in healthy donors. The PCR made use of 60 Vbeta and 13 Jbeta primers. Libraries were prepared by immunoSEQ multiplex PCR; TCRdb keeps only in-frame clonotypes and omits some of them. The sample carries roughly 180,000 clones, just under 80% recorded once. CDR3 length equals 15 residues. V dropped 5 bases and J dropped 6; count of bases not matched to a gene: 9. Germline CDR1 LNHDA, CDR2 SQIVND (reference sequence). In regard to this clone: Its antigen is unidentified.

General study findings and limits: Most TCR sequences proved rare, with some public TCRs found in many donors.

The genes are TRBV19 and TRBJ2-2, with 7 bases identical to TRBD1. This receptor was taken from a man aged 25 to 40 in good health and CMV-seronegative. The sequenced sample consisted of PBMCs. CDR3 residues: CASSPRRQGPGELFF. The CDR3 DNA reads TGTGCCAGTAGTCCTAGGCGACAGGGCCCCGGGGAGCTGTTTTTT.